Sequencing of this T cell receptor beta chain was carried out in a study of blood T cell repertoires in COVID-19. Study background: Samples taken during acute and convalescent COVID-19 were collected in the United States, Italy and Spain. Sample material is recorded as cDNA or gDNA derived from T cells, B-cell-depleted T cells, or PBMCs.

This clone was found once. Per the original methods: Nucleated cell counts were estimated from reference gene primer amplification. The repertoire was sequenced with immunoSEQ multiplex PCR; TCRdb's copy has only in-frame clones and lacks some. V and J calls and clone size are those listed in that table; D and trimming were worked out from the DNA. The sample holds around 180,000 clones, over 75% seen once. Germline V gene lookup returns CDR1 MGHRA and CDR2 YSYEKL. V lost 2 bases, J lost 5 bases, and 5 bases stayed unmatched. There are 15 residues in the CDR3. Material: peripheral blood. The receptor was derived from a man aged 35 to 55 with active or convalescent COVID-19. The gene calls are TRBV4-1 and TRBJ2-3, with 9 bases that match TRBD1. The CDR3 loop is CASSQQQGARDTQYF. DNA for the CDR3: TGCGCCAGCAGCCAACAACAGGGGGCGAGAGATACGCAGTATTTT.